Many counts were recorded for the clone carrying this T cell receptor beta chain. What it binds is unknown. CDR3 length: 13 amino acids. Germline loops: CDR1 SGHAT, CDR2 FQNNGV. The germline V and J ends were trimmed by 5 bases and 3 bases, with 8 bases remaining between them. The data were taken from a study of CD8 T cells in ankylosing spondylitis. Study-level points and caveats: Previously reported in reactive arthritis synovial fluid and blood were some of the motif variants. The study identified a TCR beta motif of fewer than 10 highly homologous variants that appeared characteristic of ankylosing spondylitis blood.

Each TCR beta library was made by quantitative 5'-RACE that incorporated molecular barcodes. TCRdb reanalysed the 5' RACE reads using MiXCR and keeps one entry per CDR3 protein. Among hundreds of thousands of distinct CDR3 sequences listed, roughly an eighth were seen once. Input material: blood, either unsorted or a sorted T cell fraction (not recorded which). The sequence was obtained from a male donor with ankylosing spondylitis. The chain links TRBV11-2 to TRBJ1-3; D might be TRBD1 (5 bases). The CDR3 is CASSPGFGNTIYF. The CDR3 bases are TGTGCCAGCAGCCCAGGGTTTGGAAACACCATATATTTT.